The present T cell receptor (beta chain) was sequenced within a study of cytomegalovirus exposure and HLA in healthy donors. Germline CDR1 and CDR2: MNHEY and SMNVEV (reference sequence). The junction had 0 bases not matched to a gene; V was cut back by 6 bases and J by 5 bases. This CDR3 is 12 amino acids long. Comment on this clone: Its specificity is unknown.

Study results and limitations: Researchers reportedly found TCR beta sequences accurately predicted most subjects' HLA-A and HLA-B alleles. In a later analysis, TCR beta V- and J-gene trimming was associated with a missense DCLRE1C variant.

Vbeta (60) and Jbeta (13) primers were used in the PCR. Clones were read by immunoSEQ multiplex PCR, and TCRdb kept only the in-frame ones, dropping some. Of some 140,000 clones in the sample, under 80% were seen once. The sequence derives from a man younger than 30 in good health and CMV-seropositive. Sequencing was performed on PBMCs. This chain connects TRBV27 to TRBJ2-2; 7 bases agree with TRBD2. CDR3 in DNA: TGTGCCAGCAGGGGGGGGACCGGGGAGCTGTTTTTT. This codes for CASRGGTGELFF.